Given below is one TCR beta chain in context. This specimen belongs to a study of blood T cell repertoires in COVID-19. Across the study: Whether acute or convalescent, the COVID-19 samples came from the United States, Italy and Spain. PBMCs, B-cell-depleted T cells, or T cells were the source of the cDNA or gDNA that made up the material.

Deletions cut 6 bases from V and 1 base from J, with 11 bases between. The CDR3 contains 14 residues. In germline, CDR1 is MNHEY, CDR2 SVGAGI. Measured with immunoSEQ multiplex PCR; TCRdb has only the in-frame clones, and not every one. The sample includes roughly 260,000 clones, about 89% of them seen just once. The participants were between about 18 and 90 years old and came from under 25 US areas. Two negative PCRs, clearance, or symptom resolution characterized the recovered Cohort 3 donors. This sequence originates from a woman under 30 who had recovered from COVID-19. The genes are TRBV6-5 and TRBJ2-3, with TRBD1 as a possible D gene (6 bases). Sequencing was carried out using PBMCs or T cells enriched from blood (not recorded which). This CDR3 is CASSPRTGTDTQYF. The CDR3 coding sequence is TGTGCCAGCAGCCCCCGGACAGGCACAGATACGCAGTATTTT.